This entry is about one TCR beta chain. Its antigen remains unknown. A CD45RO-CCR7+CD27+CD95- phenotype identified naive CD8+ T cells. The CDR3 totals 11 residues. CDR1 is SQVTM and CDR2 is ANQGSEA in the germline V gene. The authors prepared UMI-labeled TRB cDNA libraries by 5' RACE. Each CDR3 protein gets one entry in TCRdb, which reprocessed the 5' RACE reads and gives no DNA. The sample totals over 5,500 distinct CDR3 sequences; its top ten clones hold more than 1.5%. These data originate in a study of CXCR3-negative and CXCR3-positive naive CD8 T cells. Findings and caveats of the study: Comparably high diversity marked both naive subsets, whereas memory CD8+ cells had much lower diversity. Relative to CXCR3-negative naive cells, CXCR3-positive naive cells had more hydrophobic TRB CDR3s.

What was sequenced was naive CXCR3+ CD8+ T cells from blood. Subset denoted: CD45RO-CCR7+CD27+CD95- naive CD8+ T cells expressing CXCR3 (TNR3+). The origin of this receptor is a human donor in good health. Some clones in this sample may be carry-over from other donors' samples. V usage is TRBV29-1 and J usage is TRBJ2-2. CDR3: CSVGATGELFF.